This T cell receptor beta chain is from a study of OX40 agonist ivuxolimab in advanced cancers. Study-wide context: Ivuxolimab doses were 0.01, 0.1, 0.3, 1.5, 3 or 10 mg/kg every 2 weeks. Whole-study findings and limits: More expanded clones were seen, on average, in CD8+ T cells than in CD4+.

Remarks on this clone: Its target is unknown.

Germline V CDR1 and CDR2: SGHRS, YFSETQ. The germline V and J ends were trimmed by 2 bases and 0 bases, with 6 bases remaining between them. This CDR3 spans 13 amino acids. TCRdb's table, derived via immunoSEQ multiplex PCR, lists solely in-frame clones and lacks some. The data contain about 53,000 clones, roughly 84% of them singletons. V gene TRBV5-1 combines with J gene TRBJ2-7, with D unresolved. The sequencing here drew on CD4+ or CD8+ T cells sorted from blood, taken in a trial of the OX40 agonist ivuxolimab. The clonotype was recovered from an adult with an advanced solid tumor such as melanoma, head and neck, liver or kidney cancer. Written as DNA, the CDR3 is TGCGCCAGCAGCTTCAGTAGCTCCTACGAGCAGTACTTC. Translated: CASSFSSSYEQYF.